Below, one T cell receptor (beta chain) is given with its context. Amplified TCR beta CDR3 regions came from RNA transcripts. The primer set for the first-round RT-PCR of the TCR CDR3 was HTBI. TCRdb re-derived calls from the multiplex PCR reads in MiXCR, one entry per CDR3 protein. Altogether roughly 240,000 distinct CDR3 sequences are present, about 17% being singletons, with the ten largest covering less than 35%. Germline CDR1 and CDR2: SGHVS and FQNEAQ. This CDR3 has 16 amino acids. V lost 5 bases to trimming and J lost 1 base; unmatched junction nucleotides: 8. The data are from a study of T cells in Graves' hyperthyroidism and ophthalmopathy.

This clonotype was obtained from a woman aged 18-30 years with Graves' ophthalmopathy. This chain joins TRBV7-8 and TRBJ2-7; 10 nucleotides match TRBD2. Source material: blood. In DNA form, the CDR3 reads TGTGCCAGCAGCCCAGCGGGAGGGGGAGTTTCCTACGAGCAGTACTTC. It specifies CASSPAGGGVSYEQYF.